One sample yielded the 18 T cell receptor beta chains listed below, sequenced in a study of breast tumors, draining lymph nodes, adjacent tissues. The lymph nodes were axillary draining lymph nodes from breast cancer patients. TCRdb re-called the multiplex PCR reads through MiXCR, storing one row per CDR3 protein. The sample lists around 190,000 distinct CDR3 sequences, approximately 33% occurring once. Sequencing was done on a sample of axillary lymph node tissue. All receptors come from a female donor with breast cancer. Some clones in this sample may be carry-over from other donors' samples.

This chain joins TRBV30 and TRBJ1-1; 11 bases fit TRBD1. The length of the CDR3 is 16 residues. Germline V CDR1 and CDR2: GTSNPN, SVGIG (reference sequence). Germline trimming cut 8 bases from V and 4 bases from J; bases unmatched to any gene: 15. CDR3 region: CASPGTGGEGGTEAFF. CDR3 nucleotide sequence: TGTGCCAGCCCCGGGACAGGGGGAGAGGGGGGCACTGAAGCTTTCTTT.

This clonotype was seen many times. The J gene is TRBJ1-2, the V gene TRBV19; the D is unclear. The CDR3 loop spans 12 amino acids. Germline values: CDR1 LNHDA, CDR2 SQIVND (reference sequence). Trimming cost V 4 bases and J 2 bases, with 5 bases left between them. The CDR3 DNA reads as TGTGCCAGTAGTACCTCAAACTATGGCTACACCTTC. This gives the protein CASSTSNYGYTF.

This clonotype showed up many times. The genes are TRBV5-6 and TRBJ1-1; 7 nucleotides align to TRBD1. V dropped 4 bases and J dropped 7; count of bases not matched to a gene: 4. The V gene's germline CDR1 is SGHDT and CDR2 YYEEEE. This CDR3 comprises 12 residues. The CDR3 sequence is CASSPGQFEAFF. As DNA, the CDR3 is TGTGCCAGCAGCCCGGGACAGTTTGAAGCTTTCTTT.

This sequence joins TRBV28 and TRBJ2-6, with D possibly being TRBD1 or TRBD2 (5 bases each). Per the germline V gene, CDR1 is MDHEN and CDR2 is SYDVKM. The CDR3 spans 15 residues. Between the trimmed V and J ends, which lost 5 bases and 5 bases, there was a span of 13 bases. The CDR3 here is CASSPWDRRANVLTF. For the CDR3, the DNA is TGTGCCAGCAGTCCCTGGGACCGGAGGGCCAACGTCCTGACTTTC.

The table lists this clonotype with many counts. The chain combines TRBV2 with TRBJ2-2; 7 bases are a match to TRBD2. The CDR3 is 16 amino acids. CDR1 and CDR2 from the germline V gene are SNHLY and FYNNEI. V was clipped by 5 bases and J by 3 bases; unmatched bases: 9. The CDR3 spells CASSRRAGTYTGELFF. The CDR3 DNA follows: TGTGCCAGCAGTCGCCGAGCGGGAACTTACACCGGGGAGCTGTTTTTT.

This clonotype appeared many times. The chain joins TRBV4-2 to TRBJ2-1; 10 bases map to TRBD2. Looked up from germline, CDR1 is LGHNA and CDR2 is YNFKEQ. Unmatched junction bases numbered 10, after V lost 5 bases and J lost 6 bases. The CDR3 extends over 16 amino acids. CDR3 protein: CASSTNSGGYSNEQFF. The CDR3 DNA follows: TGTGCCAGCAGCACGAATAGCGGGGGGTACTCCAATGAGCAGTTCTTC.

This clonotype was seen a handful of times. This chain uses TRBV6-5 with TRBJ2-1, with TRBD2 matching 8 bases. CDR3 size: 15 residues. The trim removed 0 bases at V and 7 bases at J, leaving 5 bases unmatched. Germline V gives CDR1 MNHEY, CDR2 SVGAGI. Written as DNA, the CDR3 is TGTGCCAGCAGTTACTCTCCGGGACTAGAGAATGAGCAGTTCTTC. Protein product: CASSYSPGLENEQFF.

This clonotype has more than one count but fewer than ten. A read error is possible here, since a much larger clone lies one base away. The chain recombines TRBV25-1 with TRBJ2-7; TRBD2 matches at 7 bases. Germline-derived CDR1 and CDR2 are MGHDK and SYGVNS. The V and J ends lost 6 bases and 9 bases, in that order; junction bases with no gene match: 5. This CDR3 has 11 residues. This chain's CDR3 is CASSETGGQYF. The CDR3 DNA follows: TGTGCCAGCAGCGAGACGGGGGGGCAGTACTTC.

This clonotype has only a few counts. The chain combines TRBV7-3 with TRBJ1-1, with 8 nucleotides matching TRBD1. V shed 5 bases, J shed 7 bases, and the junction held 6 bases outside the gene matches. The CDR3 length is 13 residues. Per the germline V gene, CDR1 is SGHTA and CDR2 is FQGTGA. The CDR3 DNA reads TGTGCCAGCAGCCGGGACGGACAGGGTGAAGCTTTCTTT. This encodes CASSRDGQGEAFF.

The chain couples TRBV2 to TRBJ2-2; D may be TRBD1 or TRBD2 (5 bases each). Germline lookup yields CDR1 SNHLY and CDR2 FYNNEI. This CDR3 is built from 13 residues. Trimming removed 3 bases at V and 8 bases at J, with 10 bases between. The CDR3 is CASSEGPTGELFF. In nucleotides, the CDR3 is TGTGCCAGCAGTGAGGGACCGACAGGGGAGCTGTTTTTT. The full variable domain, its missing parts supplied by reference TRBV2 and TRBJ2-2, is EPEVTQTPSHQVTQMGQEVILRCVPISNHLYFYWYRQILGQKVEFLVSFYNNEISEKSEIFDDQFSVERPDGSNFTLKIRSTKLEDSAMYFCASSEGPTGELFFGEGSRLTVL.

V gene TRBV2 combines with J gene TRBJ1-5; 12 nucleotides match TRBD1. CDR1 is SNHLY and CDR2 is FYNNEI in the germline V gene. The CDR3 is made up of 16 amino acids. V lost 4 bases, J lost 7 bases, and 8 bases stayed unmatched. The CDR3 DNA reads TGTGCCAGCAGTGCCTCCGGGACAGGGGGCGGGCAGCCCCAGCATTTT. Translating gives CASSASGTGGGQPQHF.

A few counts support this clonotype. The chain combines TRBV5-6 with TRBJ1-3; D is perhaps TRBD1 (6 bases). V was pared by 2 bases and J by 0 bases, with 15 bases between. Germline V gene data show CDR1 as SGHDT and CDR2 as YYEEEE. The CDR3 totals 17 residues. CDR3 sequence (DNA): TGTGCCAGCAGCTTTTTTCACAGGGCAATCTCTGGAAACACCATATATTTT. As protein: CASSFFHRAISGNTIYF. Full variable domain (missing parts from reference TRBV5-6 and TRBJ1-3): DAGVTQSPTHLIKTRGQQVTLRCSPKSGHDTVSWYQQALGQGPQFIFQYYEEEERQRGNFPDRFSGHQFPNYSSELNVNALLLGDSALYLCASSFFHRAISGNTIYFGEGSWLTVV.

At least ten counts were recorded for this clonotype. The chain recombines TRBV12-3 or TRBV12-4 with TRBJ1-5; no definite D call. The CDR3 loop spans 17 amino acids. The V and J ends lost 1 base and 5 bases respectively, with 18 bases between them. As DNA, the CDR3 is TGTGCCAGCAGTTTAGGGCTGATATCGGGAGGTCATCAGCCCCAGCATTTT. Its protein product is CASSLGLISGGHQPQHF.

This clonotype was recorded only once. The rearrangement links TRBV20-1 to TRBJ1-1; no firm D call. Trimming took 1 base from V and 6 from J, leaving 18 bases between them. This CDR3 is built from 15 residues. From germline, CDR1 is DFQATT and CDR2 SNEGSKA (reference sequence). The CDR3 nucleotides are TGCAGTGCTAGAGGACATACGATAGAGAAGGCTGAAGCTTTCTTT. The encoded protein is CSARGHTIEKAEAFF.

This chain uses TRBV4-1 with TRBJ2-5; 9 nucleotides match TRBD2. The CDR3 runs to 17 residues. The trim removed 3 bases at V and 4 bases at J, leaving 12 bases unmatched. Per the germline V gene, CDR1 is MGHRA and CDR2 is YSYEKL. CDR3 nucleotide sequence: TGCGCCAGCAGCCACGGTTGGCTAGCGGGGAGGGCAGAGACCCAGTACTTC. Its translation is CASSHGWLAGRAETQYF.

Many counts were recorded for this clonotype. The chain joins TRBV18 to TRBJ1-4; D uncertain. CDR1 and CDR2 from the germline V gene are KGHSH and LQKENI. CDR3 length equals 15 residues. V shed 4 bases and J shed 4 bases, with 13 bases lying between them. CDR3 protein: CASSRGRKLNEKLFF. In nucleotides, the CDR3 is TGTGCCAGCTCACGCGGACGGAAACTTAATGAAAAACTGTTTTTT.

This sequence joins TRBV10-3 and TRBJ1-5; the match to TRBD1 covers 7 bases. The V gene's germline CDR1 is ENHRY and CDR2 SYGVKD. This CDR3 has 15 amino acids. V was clipped by 10 bases and J by 13 bases; unmatched bases: 22. The CDR3 DNA reads as TGTGCCACCCAACTTGGAGACAGGGCAACCTACGAGCAGCATTTT. Translation gives CATQLGDRATYEQHF.

The table lists this clonotype with many counts. The genes are TRBV11-2 and TRBJ1-5, with 7 positions matching TRBD1. Germline V CDR1 and CDR2: SGHAT, FQNNGV. V lost 5 bases, J lost 0 bases, and 4 bases stayed unmatched. This CDR3 region has 15 residues. The CDR3 sequence is CASSQGTASNQPQHF. The CDR3 nucleotides are TGTGCCAGCAGCCAGGGGACAGCTAGCAATCAGCCCCAGCATTTT.